Below are 4 T cell receptor beta chains sequenced from a single sample in a study of cytomegalovirus exposure and HLA in healthy donors. Amplification used 60 Vbeta primers and 13 Jbeta primers. The data were produced by immunoSEQ multiplex PCR, yet TCRdb's version contains in-frame clones alone and is incomplete. The table has some 200,000 clones, roughly 78% seen once; the top ten hold more than 1.5%. Specimen: PBMCs. Receptors were obtained from a girl between 10 and 17 years old in good health and CMV-seropositive.

The CDR3 loop reads CASSQAASGGYTDTQYF. For the CDR3, the DNA is TGCGCCAGCAGCCAAGCGGCTAGCGGGGGGTACACAGATACGCAGTATTTT. The V call is TRBV4-1, the J call TRBJ2-3, with 11 nucleotides matching TRBD2. The length of the CDR3 is 17 residues. Germline CDR1 MGHRA, CDR2 YSYEKL. V lost 1 base, J lost 2 bases, and 5 bases stayed unmatched.

The chain has TRBV29-1 and TRBJ2-7, with TRBD2 identical over 7 bases. In germline, CDR1 is SQVTM, CDR2 ANQGSEA. Trimming cost V 7 bases and J 2 bases; bases outside gene matches: 8. The CDR3 extends over 13 amino acids. The CDR3 reads CSGGEGITYEQYF. In DNA, the CDR3 is TGCAGCGGAGGGGAGGGGATTACCTACGAGCAGTACTTC.

The genes are TRBV5-6 and TRBJ2-5; TRBD2 agrees at 16 bases. With 3 bases clipped from V and 3 bases from J, the junction kept 5 bases outside the gene matches. The length of the CDR3 is 17 residues. Looked up from germline, CDR1 is SGHDT and CDR2 is YYEEEE. For the CDR3, the DNA is TGTGCCAGCAGCTCGACTGGGACTAGCGGGGGGGAAGAGACCCAGTACTTC. It encodes CASSSTGTSGGEETQYF. Together with reference TRBV5-6 and TRBJ2-5, the CDR3 gives the full variable domain: DAGVTQSPTHLIKTRGQQVTLRCSPKSGHDTVSWYQQALGQGPQFIFQYYEEEERQRGNFPDRFSGHQFPNYSSELNVNALLLGDSALYLCASSSTGTSGGEETQYFGPGTRLLVL.

This chain joins TRBV4-1 and TRBJ1-6; D not resolved. This CDR3 contains 17 residues. V shed 2 bases and J shed 8 bases, with 19 bases lying between them. Per germline, CDR1 MGHRA and CDR2 YSYEKL. The CDR3 DNA is TGCGCCAGCAGCCAATGGGGAGGGTCACCGGGCCATTCACCCCTCCACTTT. Protein product: CASSQWGGSPGHSPLHF.